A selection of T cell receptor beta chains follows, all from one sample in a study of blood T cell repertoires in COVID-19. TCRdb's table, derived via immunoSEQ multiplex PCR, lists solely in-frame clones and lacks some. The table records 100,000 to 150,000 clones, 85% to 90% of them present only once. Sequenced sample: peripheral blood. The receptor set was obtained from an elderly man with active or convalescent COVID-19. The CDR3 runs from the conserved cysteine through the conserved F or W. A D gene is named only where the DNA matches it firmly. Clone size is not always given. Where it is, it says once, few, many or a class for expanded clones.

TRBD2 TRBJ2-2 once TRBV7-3 TGTGCCAGCAGCAAACGACTAGCGGACACCGGGGAGCTGTTTTTT CASSKRLADTGELFF
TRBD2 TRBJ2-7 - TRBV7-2 TGTGCCAGCAGCACTATTTTAGCGGGGGGACTGTTCTACGAGCAGTACTTC CASSTILAGGLFYEQYF
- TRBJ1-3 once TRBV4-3 TGCGCCAGCAGCCAAGTGGGGGCTGCTGGAAACACCATATATTTT CASSQVGAAGNTIYF
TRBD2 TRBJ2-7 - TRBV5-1 TGCGCCAGCAGCGCAACTCCCGGGACTAGCGGATACGAGCAGTACTTC CASSATPGTSGYEQYF
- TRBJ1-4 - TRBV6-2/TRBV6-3 TGTGCCAGCAGTGTCGACAGGAACGCGGCTAATGAAAAACTGTTTTTT CASSVDRNAANEKLFF
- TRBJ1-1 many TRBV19 TGTGCCAGTAGTATAGGGGCGGTGGGTGCCCTGGGGCGGACCACTGAAGCTTTCTTT CASSIGAVGALGRTTEAFF
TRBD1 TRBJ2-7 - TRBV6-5 TGTGCCAGCCGAAACAGGGTAGGGGGCCACGAGCAGTACTTC CASRNRVGGHEQYF
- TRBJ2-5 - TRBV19 TGTGCCAGTAGTCAAGGACAGTCCCTAAGGCAAGAGACCCAGTACTTC CASSQGQSLRQETQYF
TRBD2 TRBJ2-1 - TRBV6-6 TGTGCCAGCAGACTAGCGGACTACAATGAGCAGTTCTTC CASRLADYNEQFF
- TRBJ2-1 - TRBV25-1 TGTGCCAGCAGTGAAAGGGGCCGTAGCTCCTACAATGAGCAGTTCTTC CASSERGRSSYNEQFF
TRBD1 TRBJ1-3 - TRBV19 TGTGCCAGTAGTACCTCCGACAGGGGGAATGGAAACACCATATATTTT CASSTSDRGNGNTIYF
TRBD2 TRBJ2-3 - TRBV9 TGTGCCAGCAGCGTTGCCGGGACTAGCGGGGGAAAAACGCAGTATTTT CASSVAGTSGGKTQYF
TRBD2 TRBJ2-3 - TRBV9 TGTGCCAGCAGCTCCGGGGTGGCGGGGGGGCAAGATACGCAGTATTTT CASSSGVAGGQDTQYF
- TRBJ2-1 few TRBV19 TGTGCCAGTATACGAGGGTGGGGAGACAATGAGCAGTTCTTC CASIRGWGDNEQFF
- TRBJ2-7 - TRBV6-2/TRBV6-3 TGTGCCAGCAGTACCACACCCTACGAGCAGTACTTC CASSTTPYEQYF
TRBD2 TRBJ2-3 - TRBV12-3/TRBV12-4 TGTGCCAGCAGTCCCCGACTAGCGTTACAGTATTTT CASSPRLALQYF
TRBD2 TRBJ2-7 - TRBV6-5 TGTGCCAGCAGTTACTCATTCATAAGCGGGAGTGACGAGCAGTACTTC CASSYSFISGSDEQYF
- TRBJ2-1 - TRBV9 TGTGCCAGCAGCGTAGAGGAGGGCTCCTACAATGAGCAGTTCTTC CASSVEEGSYNEQFF
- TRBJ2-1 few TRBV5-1 TGCGCCAGCAGCCCCGGACTCGATGAGCAGTTCTTC CASSPGLDEQFF
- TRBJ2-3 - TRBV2 TGTGCCGTTAAACCAGGGGATAGGACAGATACGCAGTATTTT CAVKPGDRTDTQYF
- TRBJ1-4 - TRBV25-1 TGTGCCAGCAGTGAATTTGCAGGGGTTAATGAAAAACTGTTTTTT CASSEFAGVNEKLFF
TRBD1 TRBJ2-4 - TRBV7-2 TGTGCCAGTACAGGGGGCATCTGGGAAAACATTCAGTACTTC CASTGGIWENIQYF
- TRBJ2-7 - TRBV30 TGTGCCTGGAGTGGTTATCTCTCCTACGAGCAGTACTTC CAWSGYLSYEQYF
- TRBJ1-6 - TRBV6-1 TGTGCCAGCAGTGAAGACGGTATTTCACCCCTCCACTTT CASSEDGISPLHF
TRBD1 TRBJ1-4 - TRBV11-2 TGTGCCAGCAGTTTCGGGACAGGGCACGAAAAACTGTTTTTT CASSFGTGHEKLFF
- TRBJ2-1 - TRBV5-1 TGCGCCAGCAGCTTGCGCCGGCTAGCAGTCCCCTACAATGAGCAGTTCTTC CASSLRRLAVPYNEQFF
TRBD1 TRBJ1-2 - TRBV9 TGTGCCAGCAGCCCACGGGACAGGGGAGGGTTTGGCTACACCTTC CASSPRDRGGFGYTF
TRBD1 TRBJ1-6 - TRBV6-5 TGTGCCAGCAGTACTGACAGGGGGCGGAATTCACCCCTCCACTTT CASSTDRGRNSPLHF
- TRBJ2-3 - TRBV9 TGTGCCAGCAGTCGAGAGAGCGGACGACTCACAGATACGCAGTATTTT CASSRESGRLTDTQYF
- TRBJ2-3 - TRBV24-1 TGTGCCACCAGTGATCCAAATACGCAGTATTTT CATSDPNTQYF
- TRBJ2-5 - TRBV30 TGTGCCTGGAGCTCCCCTCTTGGCACCCAGTACTTC CAWSSPLGTQYF
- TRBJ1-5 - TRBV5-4 TGTGCCAGCAGCCGCGGGGGGGGCAATCAGCCCCAGCATTTT CASSRGGGNQPQHF
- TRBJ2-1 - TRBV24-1 TGTGCCACCACCCCATCAGGGGCGGAAAATGAGCAGTTCTTC CATTPSGAENEQFF
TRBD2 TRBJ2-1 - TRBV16 TGTGCCAGCAGCCACACTAGCGGACCCAATGAGCAGTTCTTC CASSHTSGPNEQFF
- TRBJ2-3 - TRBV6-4 TGTGCCAGCAGTGAGGACTTAGGGCCCACAGATACGCAGTATTTT CASSEDLGPTDTQYF
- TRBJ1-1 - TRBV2 TGTGCCAGCAGTCGACAGTTGAACACTGAAGCTTTCTTT CASSRQLNTEAFF
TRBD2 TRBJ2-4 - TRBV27 TGTGCCAGCCGGGGACTAGCGGGGTCTTTTAACATTCAGTACTTC CASRGLAGSFNIQYF
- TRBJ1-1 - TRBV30 TGTGCCTGGAGTGCTCCCTACAGGACTGAAGCTTTCTTT CAWSAPYRTEAFF
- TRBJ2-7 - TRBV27 TGTGCCAGCAGTCCCAGGGCCGTCTACGAGCAGTACTTC CASSPRAVYEQYF
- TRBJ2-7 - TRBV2 TGTGCCAGCAGCGCCGATAGCTCCTACGAGCAGTACTTC CASSADSSYEQYF
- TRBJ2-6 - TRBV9 TGTGCCAGCAGCCCCTCGGGGGCCAACGTCCTGACTTTC CASSPSGANVLTF
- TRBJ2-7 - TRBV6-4 TGTGCCAGCAGTGACTCGCCGAGGAGGGGCAGGAACTACGAGCAGTACTTC CASSDSPRRGRNYEQYF